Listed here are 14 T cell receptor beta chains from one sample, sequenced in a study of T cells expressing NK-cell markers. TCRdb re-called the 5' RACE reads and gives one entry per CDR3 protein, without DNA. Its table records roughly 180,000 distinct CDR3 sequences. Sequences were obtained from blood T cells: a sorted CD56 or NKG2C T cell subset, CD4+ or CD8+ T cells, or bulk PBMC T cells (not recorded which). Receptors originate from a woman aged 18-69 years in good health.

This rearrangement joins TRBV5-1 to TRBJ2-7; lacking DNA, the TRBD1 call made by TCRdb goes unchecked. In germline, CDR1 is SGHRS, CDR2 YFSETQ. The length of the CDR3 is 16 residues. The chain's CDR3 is CASSFRTDPSSYEQYF.

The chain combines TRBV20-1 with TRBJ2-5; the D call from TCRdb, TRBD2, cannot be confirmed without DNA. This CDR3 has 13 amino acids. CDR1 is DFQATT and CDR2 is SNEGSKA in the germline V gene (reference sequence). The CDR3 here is CSAVRASQETQYF.

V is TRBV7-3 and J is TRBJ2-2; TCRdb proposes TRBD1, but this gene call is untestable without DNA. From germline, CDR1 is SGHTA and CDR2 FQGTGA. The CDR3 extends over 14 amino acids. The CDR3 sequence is CASSFPGDGGELFF.

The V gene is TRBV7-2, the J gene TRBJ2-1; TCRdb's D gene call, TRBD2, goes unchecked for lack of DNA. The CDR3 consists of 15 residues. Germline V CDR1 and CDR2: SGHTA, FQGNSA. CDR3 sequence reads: CASSLAAGVGNEQFF.

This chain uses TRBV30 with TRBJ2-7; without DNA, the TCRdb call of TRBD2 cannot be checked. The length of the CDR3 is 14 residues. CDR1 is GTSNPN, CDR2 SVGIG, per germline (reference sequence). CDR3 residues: CAWSYLAGRYEQYF.

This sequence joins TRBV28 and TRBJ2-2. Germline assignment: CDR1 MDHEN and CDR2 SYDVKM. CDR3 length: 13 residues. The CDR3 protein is CASSTAWGGELFF.

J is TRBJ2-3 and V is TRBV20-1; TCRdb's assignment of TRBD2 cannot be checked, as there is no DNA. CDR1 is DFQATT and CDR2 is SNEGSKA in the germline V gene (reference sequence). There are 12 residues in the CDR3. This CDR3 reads CSARAPSETQYF.

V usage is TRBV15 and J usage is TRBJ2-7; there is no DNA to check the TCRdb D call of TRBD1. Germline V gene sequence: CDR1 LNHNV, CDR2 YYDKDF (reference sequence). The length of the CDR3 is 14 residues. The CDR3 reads CATSRDLNSGQQYF.

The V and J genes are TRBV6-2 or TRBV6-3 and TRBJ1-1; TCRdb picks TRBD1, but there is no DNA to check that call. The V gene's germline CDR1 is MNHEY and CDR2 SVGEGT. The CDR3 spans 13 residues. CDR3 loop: CASSRDRAAEAFF.

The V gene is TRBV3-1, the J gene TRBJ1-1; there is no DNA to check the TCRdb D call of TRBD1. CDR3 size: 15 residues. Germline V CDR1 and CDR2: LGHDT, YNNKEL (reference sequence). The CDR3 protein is CASSPNSQGASEAFF.

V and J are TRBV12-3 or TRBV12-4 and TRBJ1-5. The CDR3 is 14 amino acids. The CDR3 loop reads CASSLVGINQPQHF.

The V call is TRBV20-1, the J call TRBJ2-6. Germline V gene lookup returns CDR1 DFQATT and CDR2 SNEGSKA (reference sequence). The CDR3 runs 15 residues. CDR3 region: CSARDRVSGANVLTF.

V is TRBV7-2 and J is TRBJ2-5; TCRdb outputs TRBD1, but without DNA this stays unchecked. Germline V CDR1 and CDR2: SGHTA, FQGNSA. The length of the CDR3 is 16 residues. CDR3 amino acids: CASSPRPWGAQETQYF.

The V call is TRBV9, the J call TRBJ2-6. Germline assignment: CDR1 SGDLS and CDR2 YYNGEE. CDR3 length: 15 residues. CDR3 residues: CASSVVSPGANVLTF.